This TCR beta chain originates from a study of shared clonotypes between healthy human individuals. Study-wide points: As a rule, naive subsets had a larger estimated richness than memory subsets. Shared across a handful of donors were roughly 5.3% of the naive CD4 clonotypes.

This clone was picked up one time. Its antigen is still unknown. Losses at the gene ends were 4 bases for V and 6 bases for J; bases not matched to a gene: 8. Germline V gene sequence: CDR1 SGHDN, CDR2 FVKESK. The CDR3 is 15 amino acids. Several immunoSEQ 96-well plates shared each subset's DNA, each plate a replicate. Repertoires were generated with immunoSEQ multiplex PCR, while TCRdb's copy carries only in-frame clones and drops some. The sample contains 2 million to 2.5 million clones, 85% to 95% of which appear only once. The chain recombines TRBV14 with TRBJ2-3; 9 bases agree with TRBD1. The receptor was derived from a man aged 18 to 35 in good health. Some clones in this sample may be carry-over from other donors' samples. The sample taken for sequencing was naive CD4+ T cells from PBMCs. Subset specified: CD45RA+ positively selected. CDR3 loop: CASSPLGTGSDTQYF. The CDR3, as DNA: TGTGCCAGCAGCCCCCTGGGGACAGGGTCGGATACGCAGTATTTT.